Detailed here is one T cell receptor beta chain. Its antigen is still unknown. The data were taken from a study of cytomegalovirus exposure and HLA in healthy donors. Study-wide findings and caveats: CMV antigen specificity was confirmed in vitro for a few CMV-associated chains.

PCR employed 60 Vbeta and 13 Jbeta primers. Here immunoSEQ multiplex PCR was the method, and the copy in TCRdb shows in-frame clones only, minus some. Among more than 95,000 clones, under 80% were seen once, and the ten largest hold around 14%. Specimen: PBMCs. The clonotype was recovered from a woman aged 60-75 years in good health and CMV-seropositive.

CDR3 in amino acids: CASSSDRASTDTQYF. DNA of the CDR3: TGTGCCAGCAGCTCGGACAGGGCTAGCACAGATACGCAGTATTTT. This chain joins TRBV5-4 and TRBJ2-3; 8 nucleotides align to TRBD1. Germline trimming cut 3 bases from V and 0 bases from J; bases unmatched to any gene: 3. CDR3 length equals 15 residues. Germline CDR1 reads SGHNT; CDR2 reads YYREEE (reference sequence). Drawing the rest from reference TRBV5-4 and TRBJ2-3, the complete variable domain is ETGVTQSPTHLIKTRGQQVTLRCSSQSGHNTVSWYQQALGQGPQFIFQYYREEENGRGNFPPRFSGLQFPNYSSELNVNALELDDSALYLCASSSDRASTDTQYFGPGTRLTVL.